This T cell receptor beta chain was found in a study of blood T cell repertoires in COVID-19. Study at large: T cells, B-cell-depleted T cells, or PBMCs provided the cDNA or gDNA that served as material.

Original methodology: Amplification of reference gene primers provided the estimated nucleated cell counts. Sequencing was performed with immunoSEQ multiplex PCR; in TCRdb, only in-frame clones are kept and a portion is missing. V and J calls plus clone size are reproduced from that table; the DNA served to infer D and trimming. This sample has roughly 210,000 clones, with less than 90% found just once. Between the trimmed V and J ends, which lost 5 bases and 4 bases, there was a span of 10 bases. Germline V gives CDR1 KGHDR, CDR2 SFDVKD. CDR3 size: 13 residues. Enrollment of patients from Seattle took place during active infection, with longitudinal follow-up.

Sequenced: peripheral blood. This chain links TRBV24-1 with TRBJ2-5, with no clear D. The sequence was collected from a woman of 80 years or more with COVID-19, enrolled during active disease. The CDR3 nucleotides read TGTGCCACCAGTGCCGCCGACATAGAGACCCAGTACTTC. Protein sequence: CATSAADIETQYF.